Each of the 29 T cell receptor beta chains below was sequenced from the same sample in a study of cytomegalovirus exposure and HLA in healthy donors. In the PCR, 60 Vbeta and 13 Jbeta primers were used. Only in-frame clones appear in the TCRdb table, and some are missing; sequencing was by immunoSEQ multiplex PCR. The sample carries about 140,000 clones, about 66% recorded once. Specimen: PBMCs. The receptors come from a male donor in good health and CMV-seronegative.

CDR3 DNA sequence: TGTGCCAGCAGCTCCCGCCTAAACACTGAAGCTTTCTTT. It specifies CASSSRLNTEAFF. The V and J genes are TRBV5-7 and TRBJ1-1, with D unresolved. TRBV5-7 has ORF status, its function being uncertain. With 3 bases removed from V and 2 bases from J, the gap between germline ends came to 8 bases. This CDR3 region has 13 residues.

The chain uses TRBV7-2 and TRBJ2-1; D possibly corresponds to TRBD2 (6 bases). The CDR3 length is 17 residues. Germline-derived CDR1 and CDR2 are SGHTA and FQGNSA. The germline V and J ends were trimmed by 1 base and 0 bases, with 13 bases remaining between them. CDR3 protein: CASSLVGGASSYNEQFF. For the CDR3, the DNA is TGTGCCAGCAGCTTAGTAGGCGGGGCAAGCTCCTACAATGAGCAGTTCTTC. The entire variable domain, with the rest obtained from reference TRBV7-2 and TRBJ2-1, is as follows: GAGVSQSPSNKVTEKGKDVELRCDPISGHTALYWYRQSLGQGLEFLIYFQGNSAPDKSGLPSDRFSAERTGGSVSTLTIQRTQQEDSAVYLCASSLVGGASSYNEQFFGPGTRLTVL.

This clone was detected once. The rearrangement uses TRBV6-5 and TRBJ1-5; D unresolved. The CDR3 contains 12 residues. Germline CDR1 MNHEY, CDR2 SVGAGI. Trimming stripped 6 bases from V and 7 bases from J, with 10 bases between. The chain's CDR3 is CASSGPGQPQHF. The CDR3, as DNA: TGTGCCAGCAGCGGCCCCGGGCAGCCCCAGCATTTT.

CDR3 nucleotides: TGTGCCAGCAGTTTCGTCCTCACAGGGGAAGGTGTGGATGGCTACACCTTC. It specifies CASSFVLTGEGVDGYTF. V gene TRBV28 combines with J gene TRBJ1-2, with 7 bases identical to TRBD1. Trimming removed 3 bases from V and 6 bases from J; junction bases left unmatched: 16. The germline V gene encodes CDR1 MDHEN and CDR2 SYDVKM. The CDR3 runs to 17 residues.

This clone was observed a single time. The chain uses TRBV18 and TRBJ1-3; D is unresolved. The germline CDR1 and CDR2 sequences are KGHSH and LQKENI. The ends were cut back, 3 bases at V and 0 bases at J, with 12 bases in the middle. The CDR3 is made up of 16 amino acids. The CDR3 DNA follows: TGTGCCAGCTCACCGCCAAAACGGAGCTCTGGAAACACCATATATTTT. This translates into CASSPPKRSSGNTIYF.

The chain is built from TRBV4-3 and TRBJ2-5, with D possibly being TRBD2 (7 bases). From germline, CDR1 is LGHNA and CDR2 YSLEER. Trimming cost V 4 bases and J 1 base, with 13 bases left between them. The CDR3 totals 15 residues. The CDR3 loop reads CASSRGGGRQETQYF. The CDR3 nucleotides read TGCGCCAGCAGCCGAGGGGGAGGGCGCCAAGAGACCCAGTACTTC.

This clone was seen once. This chain uses TRBV6-5 with TRBJ2-1; the match to TRBD2 covers 7 bases. The CDR3 consists of 15 residues. Germline V gives CDR1 MNHEY, CDR2 SVGAGI. After removal of 7 bases from V and 2 bases from J, the junction contained 8 bases not matched to a gene. In nucleotides, the CDR3 is TGTGCCAGCACGGGGTGGAGCGGGGCCTACAATGAGCAGTTCTTC. Protein sequence: CASTGWSGAYNEQFF.

V usage is TRBV19 and J usage is TRBJ1-4; D is perhaps TRBD1 (6 bases). There are 15 residues in the CDR3. Trimming left V 5 bases short and J 7 bases short, with 17 bases between. Germline V gene data show CDR1 as LNHDA and CDR2 as SQIVND (reference sequence). CDR3 residues: CASSLYRERVEKLFF. The CDR3 DNA is TGTGCCAGTAGTCTGTACAGGGAAAGGGTTGAAAAACTGTTTTTT.

This clone has only a few counts. The CDR3 coding sequence is TGTGCCAGCAGCGTAGCCCCGGGATTAGCCTACGAGCAGTACTTC. Amino acid sequence: CASSVAPGLAYEQYF. The chain couples TRBV9 to TRBJ2-7; D perhaps matches TRBD2 (5 bases). The V end was cut by 0 bases, the J end by 2 bases, with 12 bases between. From germline, CDR1 is SGDLS and CDR2 YYNGEE. The CDR3 extends over 15 amino acids.

This clone has only a few counts. This chain uses TRBV7-3 with TRBJ2-7; 12 positions agree with TRBD2. The CDR3 runs 17 residues. The germline CDR1 and CDR2 sequences are SGHTA and FQGTGA. With V trimmed by 4 bases and J by 1 base, 8 bases remained unmatched. CDR3: CASSSRKTSGGSYEQYF. DNA of the CDR3: TGTGCCAGCAGCTCCAGAAAGACTAGCGGGGGATCCTACGAGCAGTACTTC.

J is TRBJ2-3 and V is TRBV11-1; perhaps TRBD1 as D (5 bases). Germline CDR1 SGHAT, CDR2 FQDESV (reference sequence). Deletions cut 1 base from V and 7 bases from J, with 12 bases between. The CDR3 covers 14 residues. The CDR3 nucleotides are TGTGCCAGCAGCTTAGTACCACAGGCGAATACGCAGTATTTT. Amino acids: CASSLVPQANTQYF.

The chain links TRBV27 to TRBJ2-5, with 7 bases lining up with TRBD1. Germline V CDR1 and CDR2: MNHEY, SMNVEV (reference sequence). V lost 5 bases and J lost 6; bases outside the gene matches: 15. This CDR3 region has 16 residues. The CDR3 region has the DNA TGTGCCAGCAGTCCCCGGCCCCTCGACAGGGCGAAGACCCAGTACTTC. Translated, it gives CASSPRPLDRAKTQYF.

The rearrangement uses TRBV5-6 and TRBJ2-2, with 9 nucleotides matching TRBD2. Trimming cost V 1 base and J 4 bases; bases outside gene matches: 5. The CDR3 loop spans 16 amino acids. Germline V gene sequence: CDR1 SGHDT, CDR2 YYEEEE. In DNA, the CDR3 is TGTGCCAGCAGCTTGTGGCTAGCGGGGCTCACCGGGGAGCTGTTTTTT. Translation gives CASSLWLAGLTGELFF.

This clone was counted at least ten times. CDR3 sequence reads: CASSTTPGQGNTIYF. The DNA of the CDR3 is TGTGCCAGTAGTACTACACCGGGACAGGGAAACACCATATATTTT. The J gene is TRBJ1-3, the V gene TRBV19, with 7 positions matching TRBD1. Germline V gene sequence: CDR1 LNHDA, CDR2 SQIVND (reference sequence). V gave up 4 bases and J gave up 4 bases; unmatched junction bases: 7. The CDR3 totals 15 residues.

The table lists this clone with many counts. The V call is TRBV6-5, the J call TRBJ2-2; D is uncertain. The CDR3 spans 11 residues. V dropped 6 bases and J dropped 7 bases, with 6 bases sitting between them. Germline CDR1 MNHEY, CDR2 SVGAGI. This CDR3 reads CASRRDGELFF. In nucleotides, the CDR3 is TGTGCCAGCAGACGCGACGGGGAGCTGTTTTTT.

In this sample, this clone turned up once. This sequence joins TRBV7-8 and TRBJ1-2; 8 bases fit TRBD1. Per germline, CDR1 SGHVS and CDR2 FQNEAQ. The length of the CDR3 is 16 residues. V trimming: 2 bases; J trimming: 7 bases; junction bases outside the gene matches: 12. CDR3 loop: CASSLSPGGEVSGYTF. The CDR3 DNA is TGTGCCAGCAGCTTAAGTCCAGGGGGCGAGGTTTCTGGCTACACCTTC.

This clone showed up just once. This sequence joins TRBV7-2 and TRBJ2-7; tentative D call: TRBD1 (5 bases). This CDR3 is built from 13 residues. The V end was cut by 5 bases, the J end by 7 bases, with 15 bases between. From germline, CDR1 is SGHTA and CDR2 FQGNSA. The CDR3 DNA follows: TGTGCCAGCAGCCCCGGGCAGGGAAGAGAGCAGTACTTC. It is translated as CASSPGQGREQYF.

The rearrangement links TRBV7-9 to TRBJ2-1; 7 bases line up with TRBD2. CDR3 length: 17 residues. With 4 bases clipped from V and 0 bases from J, the junction kept 9 bases outside the gene matches. Germline CDR1 is SEHNR and CDR2 is FQNEAQ (reference sequence). The CDR3 is CASSSVGGGSSYNEQFF. CDR3 nucleotides: TGTGCCAGCAGCTCCGTAGGCGGGGGTAGCTCCTACAATGAGCAGTTCTTC.

The chain carries TRBV7-9 and TRBJ1-5; a possible D gene is TRBD1 (5 bases). CDR1 is SEHNR and CDR2 is FQNEAQ in the germline V gene (reference sequence). CDR3 length: 14 residues. V was clipped by 1 base and J by 4 bases, with 8 bases between them. CDR3 amino acids: CASSLGAGNQPQHF. The DNA of the CDR3 is TGTGCCAGCAGCTTAGGGGCAGGGAATCAGCCCCAGCATTTT.

DNA of the CDR3: TGTGCCAGCAGTTTAAGGTGGGACTCAGATACGCAGTATTTT. Its protein is CASSLRWDSDTQYF. The chain carries TRBV27 and TRBJ2-3, with TRBD2 as a possible D gene (6 bases). V was clipped by 2 bases and J by 4 bases, with 10 bases between them. The germline gives CDR1 MNHEY, CDR2 SMNVEV (reference sequence). The CDR3 runs to 14 residues.

This clone was counted a single time. The V gene is TRBV5-1, the J gene TRBJ1-2; 9 nucleotides align to TRBD1. The ends lost 0 bases at V and 8 bases at J; junction bases unmatched: 2. Looked up from germline, CDR1 is SGHRS and CDR2 is YFSETQ. The CDR3 sequence is 13 residues long. This CDR3 is CASSLGQGEGYTF. CDR3 DNA sequence: TGCGCCAGCAGCTTGGGACAGGGGGAAGGCTACACCTTC.

A few counts support this clone. The same CDR3 also results from other DNA sequences found in this sample. CDR3 amino acids: CASSQDRGNTEAFF. CDR3 bases: TGCGCCAGCAGCCAAGACCGCGGGAACACTGAAGCTTTCTTT. The V call is TRBV4-3, the J call TRBJ1-1; D unresolved. V lost 0 bases to trimming and J lost 1 base, with 6 bases between them. The CDR3 loop spans 14 amino acids. Germline CDR1 LGHNA, CDR2 YSLEER.

This clone was observed once. V gene TRBV7-8 combines with J gene TRBJ2-7, with D tentatively TRBD1 (6 bases). V shed 5 bases and J shed 6 bases, with 17 bases lying between them. The CDR3 is 14 amino acids. The germline gives CDR1 SGHVS, CDR2 FQNEAQ. Here the CDR3 DNA reads TGTGCCAGCAGCACAACAGGGTCTATCGGCGAGCAGTACTTC. Its protein is CASSTTGSIGEQYF.

J is TRBJ1-2 and V is TRBV27, with D tentatively TRBD1 (5 bases). Trimming cost V 4 bases and J 5 bases, with 8 bases left between them. The CDR3 has 12 residues. Germline CDR1 MNHEY, CDR2 SMNVEV (reference sequence). CDR3 coding DNA: TGTGCCAGCAGTTCCGGGGGGTATGGCTACACCTTC. Encoded protein: CASSSGGYGYTF.

The V gene is TRBV19, the J gene TRBJ2-5; D is unresolved. The germline gives CDR1 LNHDA, CDR2 SQIVND (reference sequence). There are 13 residues in the CDR3. Trimming removed 4 bases from V and 2 bases from J, with 8 bases in between. The CDR3 DNA reads as TGTGCCAGTAGTAGTGACGGGCAAGAGACCCAGTACTTC. Amino acids: CASSSDGQETQYF.

The chain joins TRBV4-1 to TRBJ1-2; D not certain. The CDR3 runs 17 residues. The V end lost 0 bases, the J end lost 4 bases, and 18 bases lay between the germline ends. Germline CDR1 and CDR2: MGHRA and YSYEKL. The DNA of the CDR3 is TGCGCCAGCAGCCAAGACTCTGGTGGAGGATTTATCTATGGCTACACCTTC. Translating it yields CASSQDSGGGFIYGYTF.

The chain combines TRBV5-6 with TRBJ1-2; 8 positions match TRBD1. The CDR3 loop spans 14 amino acids. Trimming took 1 base from V and 8 from J; bases not matched to a gene: 7. Germline V CDR1 and CDR2: SGHDT, YYEEEE. The CDR3 is CASSLLVRGRGYTF. For the CDR3, the DNA is TGTGCCAGCAGCTTGCTCGTCAGGGGGCGAGGCTACACCTTC.

This clone came up once. The chain employs TRBV9 and TRBJ1-1; D not resolved. The V and J ends lost 4 bases and 6 bases respectively, with 19 bases between them. The CDR3 is made up of 15 amino acids. Germline assignment: CDR1 SGDLS and CDR2 YYNGEE. In nucleotides, the CDR3 is TGTGCCAGCAGCCCACTCGGGGAGGTGACTTCTGAAGCTTTCTTT. This encodes CASSPLGEVTSEAFF.

This chain connects TRBV7-9 to TRBJ2-2; D possibly corresponds to TRBD2 (5 bases). Germline values: CDR1 SEHNR, CDR2 FQNEAQ (reference sequence). The CDR3 sequence is 13 residues long. V dropped 8 bases and J dropped 7 bases, with 14 bases sitting between them. The CDR3 bases are TGTGCCAGCCATCCTGTCGGGGTCGGGGAGCTGTTTTTT. The encoded protein is CASHPVGVGELFF.